This record covers a single T cell receptor beta chain. The entry originates in a study of blood T cell repertoires in COVID-19. Study overall: Samples of COVID-19 (acute and convalescent) were obtained from the United States, Italy and Spain. Sources were T cells, B-cell-depleted T cells, or PBMCs; the material itself was cDNA or gDNA.

Study processing details: Reference gene primer amplification gave estimated nucleated cell counts. Clones were sequenced by immunoSEQ multiplex PCR, and TCRdb holds only the in-frame ones, with some missing. The DNA gave D and trimming, while V, J and clone size come from that table. Of approximately 260,000 clones listed, around four fifths are singletons. This CDR3 is built from 12 residues. Germline V lookup: CDR1 MDHEN, CDR2 SYDVKM. Trimming shortened V by 3 bases and J by 10 bases, and 10 bases separated the two germline ends. This sequence originates from a woman aged 40 to 50 with active or convalescent COVID-19. The specimen was peripheral blood. This chain uses TRBV28 with TRBJ1-5, with D hard to call. The CDR3 DNA is TGTGCCAGCAGTTTTTATGAGCCTCCCCAGCATTTT. It is translated as CASSFYEPPQHF.